This TCR beta chain came from a study of OX40 agonist ivuxolimab in advanced cancers. Germline assignment: CDR1 SGHVS and CDR2 FQNEAQ. V was pared by 5 bases and J by 1 base, with 14 bases between. This CDR3 has 16 amino acids. Profiled with immunoSEQ multiplex PCR; TCRdb holds only in-frame clones, not every one. The sample lists some 58,000 clones, approximately 88% occurring once. Here the sequenced sample was CD4+ or CD8+ T cells sorted from blood, taken in a trial of the OX40 agonist ivuxolimab. This TCR was sampled from an adult with an advanced solid tumor such as melanoma, head and neck, liver or kidney cancer. The V and J genes are TRBV7-8 and TRBJ2-2; a possible D gene is TRBD2 (5 bases). The CDR3 DNA is TGTGCCAGCAGCCCTATACTAGACCTGAACACCGGGGAGCTGTTTTTT. Translation gives CASSPILDLNTGELFF.